This entry describes one T cell receptor beta chain. The antigen remains unidentified. Some clones are missing from TCRdb's copy, which holds only in-frame ones; the method was immunoSEQ multiplex PCR. The sample contains just over 80,000 clones, around nine tenths of which appear only once. V lost 4 bases, J lost 8 bases, and 8 bases lay in between. This CDR3 is 11 amino acids long. From germline, CDR1 is DFQATT and CDR2 SNEGSKA (reference sequence). These data are taken from a study of OX40 agonist ivuxolimab in advanced cancers. Study observations and caveats: Some patients without response likewise showed low normalized clonal expansion.

Patients were ruled out by autoimmune disease history or systemic immunosuppression. The sequences come from CD4+ or CD8+ T cells sorted from blood, collected in a trial of the OX40 agonist ivuxolimab. The chain links TRBV20-1 to TRBJ2-2; D call uncertain. The TCR originated in an adult with an advanced solid tumor such as melanoma, head and neck, liver or kidney cancer. CDR3 bases: TGCAGTGCTAAAACTTCGGGGGAGCTGTTTTTT. It translates to CSAKTSGELFF.